This entry features one T cell receptor beta chain sequence. Its matching antigen is unknown. This table comes from immunoSEQ multiplex PCR, and its TCRdb copy is limited to in-frame clones, with some not included. This table holds about 56,000 clones, around 98% found once. The record originates from a study of siplizumab effects on memory and regulatory T cells. Germline CDR1 SQVTM, CDR2 ANQGSEA. The junction had 13 bases not matched to a gene; V was cut back by 6 bases and J by 2 bases. CDR3 length: 15 amino acids. Findings and caveats of the study: The diversity of naive T cells seemed greater than that of memory cells, and their alloresponse contribution seemed major.

This TCR was recovered from a human donor in good health. The rearrangement uses TRBV29-1 and TRBJ2-7; 7 positions agree with TRBD1. The sequenced sample consisted of naive CD8+ T cells sorted from blood. The CDR3 loop reads CSVEEQGQATYEQYF. The CDR3 coding sequence is TGCAGCGTCGAGGAACAAGGACAGGCCACCTACGAGCAGTACTTC.